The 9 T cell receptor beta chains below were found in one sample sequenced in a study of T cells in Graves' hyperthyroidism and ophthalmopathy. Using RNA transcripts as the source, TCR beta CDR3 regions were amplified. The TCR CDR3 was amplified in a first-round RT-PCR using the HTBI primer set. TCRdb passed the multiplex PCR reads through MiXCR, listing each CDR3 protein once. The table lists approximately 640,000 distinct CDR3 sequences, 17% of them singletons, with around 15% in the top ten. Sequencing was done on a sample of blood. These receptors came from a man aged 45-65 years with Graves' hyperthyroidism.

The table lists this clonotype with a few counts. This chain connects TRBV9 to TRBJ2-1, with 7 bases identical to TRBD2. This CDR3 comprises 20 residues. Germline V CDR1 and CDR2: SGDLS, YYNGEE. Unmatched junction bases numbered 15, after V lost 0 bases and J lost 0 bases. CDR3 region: CASSVARTPRTRGSYNEQFF. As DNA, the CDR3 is TGTGCCAGCAGCGTAGCGAGGACACCCCGGACTAGAGGCTCCTACAATGAGCAGTTCTTC.

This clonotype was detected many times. The CDR3 is CASSPDRAPNIQYF. CDR3 DNA sequence: TGTGCCAGCAGCCCGGACAGGGCCCCGAACATTCAGTACTTC. V is TRBV3-1 and J is TRBJ2-4, with 8 bases fitting TRBD1. This CDR3 has 14 residues. With V trimmed by 4 bases and J by 7 bases, 6 bases remained unmatched. CDR1 is LGHDT and CDR2 is YNNKEL in the germline V gene (reference sequence).

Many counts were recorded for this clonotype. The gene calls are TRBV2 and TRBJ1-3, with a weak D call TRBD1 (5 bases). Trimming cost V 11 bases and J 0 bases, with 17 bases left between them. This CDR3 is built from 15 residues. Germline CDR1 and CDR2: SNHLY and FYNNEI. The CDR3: CAGSGTATSGNTIYF. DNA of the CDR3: TGTGCCGGTTCCGGGACGGCAACCTCTGGAAACACCATATATTTT.

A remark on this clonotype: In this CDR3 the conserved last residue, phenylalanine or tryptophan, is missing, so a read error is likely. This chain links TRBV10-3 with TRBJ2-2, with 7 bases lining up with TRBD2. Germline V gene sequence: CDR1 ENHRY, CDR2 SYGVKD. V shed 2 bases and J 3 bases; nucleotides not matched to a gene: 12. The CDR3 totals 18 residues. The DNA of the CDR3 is TGTGCCATCAGTGAGCGGGGAGGGGCGGGAAACTACACCGGGGAGCTGTTTTCT. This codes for CAISERGGAGNYTGELFS.

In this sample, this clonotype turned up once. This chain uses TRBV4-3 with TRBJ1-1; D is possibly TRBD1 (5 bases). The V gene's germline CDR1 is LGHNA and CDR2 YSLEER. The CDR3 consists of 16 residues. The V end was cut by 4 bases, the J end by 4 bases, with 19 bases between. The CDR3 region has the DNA TGCGCCAGCAGCCGAGGGCCAAGGGGAGGTGGCACTGAAGCTTTCTTT. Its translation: CASSRGPRGGGTEAFF.

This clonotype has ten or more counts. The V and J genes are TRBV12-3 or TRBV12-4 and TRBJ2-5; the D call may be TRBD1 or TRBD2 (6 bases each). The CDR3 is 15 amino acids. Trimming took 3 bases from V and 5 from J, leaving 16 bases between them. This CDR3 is CASSFPGARGETQYF. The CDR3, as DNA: TGTGCCAGCAGTTTTCCGGGGGCTCGGGGGGAGACCCAGTACTTC.

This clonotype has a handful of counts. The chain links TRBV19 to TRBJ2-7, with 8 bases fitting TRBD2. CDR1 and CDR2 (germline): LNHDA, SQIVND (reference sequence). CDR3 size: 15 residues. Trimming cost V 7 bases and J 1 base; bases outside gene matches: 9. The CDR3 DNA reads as TGTGCCAGTACCCAGGCAGCGGGAGAGTCCTACGAGCAGTACTTC. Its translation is CASTQAAGESYEQYF.

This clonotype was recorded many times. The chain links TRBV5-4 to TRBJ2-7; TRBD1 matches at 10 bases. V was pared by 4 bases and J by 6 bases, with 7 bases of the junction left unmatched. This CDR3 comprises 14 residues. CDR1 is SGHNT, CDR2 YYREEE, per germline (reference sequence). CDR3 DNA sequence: TGTGCCAGCAGCCCGGGACAGGGGCCTCGCGAGCAGTACTTC. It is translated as CASSPGQGPREQYF.

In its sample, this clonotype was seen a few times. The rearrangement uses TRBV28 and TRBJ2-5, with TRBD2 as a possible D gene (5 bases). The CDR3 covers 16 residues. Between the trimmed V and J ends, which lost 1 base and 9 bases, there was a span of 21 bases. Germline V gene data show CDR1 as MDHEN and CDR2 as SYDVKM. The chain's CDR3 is CASSLFSRGSKRPQYF. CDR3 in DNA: TGTGCCAGCAGTTTATTTTCTCGGGGTAGCAAGAGGCCCCAGTACTTC.